The rows below give T cell receptor beta chains drawn from one sample of a study of control samples from healthy donors and cancer patients. Assay: immunoSEQ multiplex PCR; the TCRdb copy retains only in-frame clones and omits some. The table records 90,000 to 150,000 clones, around 92% of them present only once. Sequencing was carried out using blood. The origin of the receptors is a man aged 45 to 65 in good health. CDR3s include the opening cysteine and the closing phenylalanine or tryptophan. A D gene is named only where the DNA matches it firmly. Size is stated for part of the rows, as once, few or many counts, or as a class when the clone is expanded.

>.|TRBV9|TRBJ1-5|.
TGTGCCAGCAGCGTGGGTTTCAATCAGCCCCAGCATTTT
CASSVGFNQPQHF
>TRBD1|TRBV5-1|TRBJ2-7|.
TGCGCCAGCAGCTTCCCCGGGACAGGGAGGAACGAGCAGTACTTC
CASSFPGTGRNEQYF
>.|TRBV5-6|TRBJ1-1|.
TGTGCCAGCAGCTTAGATCCAGGGAACACTGAAGCTTTCTTT
CASSLDPGNTEAFF
>.|TRBV5-6|TRBJ2-7|.
TGTGCCAGCAGCTTGGTAGGGACCCCCTACGAGCAGTACTTC
CASSLVGTPYEQYF
>.|TRBV20-1|TRBJ2-1|.
TGCAGTGCTAGTACCGACAGGACCATCTACAATGAGCAGTTCTTC
CSASTDRTIYNEQFF
>.|TRBV7-2|TRBJ2-7|.
TGTGCCAGCAGCTATGACATCTACGAGCAGTACTTC
CASSYDIYEQYF
>TRBD1|TRBV30|TRBJ1-5|once
TGTGCCTGGTCGACAGGGCTGTACAATCAGCCCCAGCATTTT
CAWSTGLYNQPQHF
>.|TRBV5-6|TRBJ1-5|.
TGTGCCAGCAGCTTGGTTGGGACCGGTCAGCCCCAGCATTTT
CASSLVGTGQPQHF
>TRBD2|TRBV18|TRBJ2-7|.
TGTGCCAGCTCAAGGAACCGAGTCGGGTCGGGAGGCGAGCAGTACTTC
CASSRNRVGSGGEQYF
>.|TRBV18|TRBJ1-1|.
TGTGCCAGCTCACCCGGTCTAAGACAGACCAACACTGAAGCTTTCTTT
CASSPGLRQTNTEAFF
>.|TRBV6-1|TRBJ1-2|.
TGTGCCAGCAGTGAATCGGTAGGGGACTATGGCTACACCTTC
CASSESVGDYGYTF
>TRBD1|TRBV25-1|TRBJ2-5|.
TGTGCCAGCAGTGTCCGGGACAGCAGGGAGACCCAGTACTTC
CASSVRDSRETQYF
>.|TRBV3-1/TRBV3-2|TRBJ1-3|.
TGTGCCAGCAGCCCAAGGACAGGAAACACCATATATTTT
CASSPRTGNTIYF
>.|TRBV5-6|TRBJ2-1|.
TGTGCCAGCAGCTTGGGAAGAGGGAATGAGCAGTTCTTC
CASSLGRGNEQFF
>TRBD1|TRBV11-2|TRBJ1-6|.
TGTGCCAGCAGCCCCCAGGGGGCGCGAGATGGATCACCCCTCCACTTT
CASSPQGARDGSPLHF
>TRBD1|TRBV10-2|TRBJ2-5|.
TGCGCCAGCAGGGACAGGGTGATGACAACGGAGACCCAGTACTTC
CASRDRVMTTETQYF
>TRBD2|TRBV9|TRBJ2-2|.
TGTGCCAGCACCGCGGGGGGCGCGCGCCGGGAGCTGTTTTTT
CASTAGGARRELFF
>.|TRBV7-2|TRBJ1-1|.
TGTGCCAGCAGCTTAAGGAGGGGCACTGAAGCTTTCTTT
CASSLRRGTEAFF
>.|TRBV4-3|TRBJ2-7|once
TGCGCCAGCAGCCGAGAAGAAGGGTCCTCCTACGAGCAGTACTTC
CASSREEGSSYEQYF
>TRBD1|TRBV6-6|TRBJ2-7|.
TGTGCCAGCAGTTACACGGCAGGGGGCTCCTACGAGCAGTACTTC
CASSYTAGGSYEQYF
>.|TRBV13|TRBJ2-2|.
TGTGCCAGCAGCTTAGAGGGGGTGAACACCGGGGAGCTGTTTTTT
CASSLEGVNTGELFF
>.|TRBV5-1|TRBJ2-5|.
TGCGCCAGCAGCTCCTTAAGAGGGGATCGAGAGACCCAGTACTTC
CASSSLRGDRETQYF
>TRBD1|TRBV24-1|TRBJ1-2|.
TGTGCCACCAGTGAGGCACAGGGGGCGCGTGGCTACACCTTC
CATSEAQGARGYTF
>.|TRBV18|TRBJ1-2|.
TGTGCCAGCTCACCCCCCCCGCCAGGCGGCTACACCTTC
CASSPPPPGGYTF
>.|TRBV4-2|TRBJ1-2|.
TGTGCCAGCAGCGTTCAGAGGGACTATGGCTACACCTTC
CASSVQRDYGYTF
>.|TRBV29-1|TRBJ2-7|once
TGCAGCGCCGGCGGACAGTACGAGCAGTACTTC
CSAGGQYEQYF
>.|TRBV11-2|TRBJ1-4|.
TGTGCCAGCAGCCCCACGGGCGCTAATGAAAAACTGTTTTTT
CASSPTGANEKLFF
>.|TRBV9|TRBJ1-1|few
TGTGCCAGCAGCCCCCGGGCTCAGGGGCTGAACACTGAAGCTTTCTTT
CASSPRAQGLNTEAFF
>TRBD1|TRBV19|TRBJ1-2|.
TGTGCCAGTAGTATCGCCGGACAGGGGGCTAGAGGCTATGGCTACACCTTC
CASSIAGQGARGYGYTF
>.|TRBV2|TRBJ1-1|.
TGTGCCAGCAGTGTGCGGAGGGAGAACACTGAAGCTTTCTTT
CASSVRRENTEAFF
>TRBD2|TRBV4-1|TRBJ2-5|.
TGCGCCAGCAGCCCGGGACTAGCGGGGGGGCCGGAGACCCAGTACTTC
CASSPGLAGGPETQYF
>.|TRBV2|TRBJ2-7|.
TGTGCCAGCAGTGAGCCGGGGTGGTACTTC
CASSEPGWYF
>TRBD1|TRBV19|TRBJ1-2|.
TGTGCCAGTAGTATCCCCTTCGGACAGGGGGACTATGGCTACACCTTC
CASSIPFGQGDYGYTF
>TRBD1|TRBV6-1|TRBJ2-3|.
TGTGCCAGCAGTGAAAGGGGGACAGGCTCCACAGATACGCAGTATTTT
CASSERGTGSTDTQYF
>TRBD1|TRBV9|TRBJ2-7|.
TGTGCCAGCAGCGTCGGGACAGGGGTAAGCGAGCAGTACTTC
CASSVGTGVSEQYF
>TRBD1|TRBV6-5|TRBJ2-7|.
TGTGCCACCTACACCCGAAGGGACAGCTCCTACGAGCAGTACTTC
CATYTRRDSSYEQYF
>TRBD1|TRBV19|TRBJ1-1|.
TGTGCCAGTTGCACAGGGGGTGGCACTGAAGCTTTCTTT
CASCTGGGTEAFF
>TRBD1|TRBV30|TRBJ1-1|once
TGTGCCTGGAGTGAGACAGGGTGGGGGACTGAAGCTTTCTTT
CAWSETGWGTEAFF
>TRBD1|TRBV2|TRBJ1-1|.
TGTGCCAGCAGCTTACAACCACAGGGGTTTAACACTGAAGCTTTCTTT
CASSLQPQGFNTEAFF
>.|TRBV2|TRBJ1-3|.
TGTGCCAGCAGTTGGGGGGCATCTGGAAACACCATATATTTT
CASSWGASGNTIYF
>.|TRBV19|TRBJ1-6|.
TGTGCCAGTAGTCTGGGAGAGAAGGTAAACTCACCCCTCCACTTT
CASSLGEKVNSPLHF
>TRBD1|TRBV6-2/TRBV6-3|TRBJ1-5|.
TGTGCCAGCAGTTCTGCAGGGGGCGCGAGGCCCCAGCATTTT
CASSSAGGARPQHF
>.|TRBV12-3/TRBV12-4|TRBJ1-2|.
TGTGCCAGCAGCCAAGGAGGGTATGGCTACACCTTC
CASSQGGYGYTF
>.|TRBV4-2|TRBJ2-5|.
TGTGCCAGCAGCCAAGGACTCCAAGAGACCCAGTACTTC
CASSQGLQETQYF
>TRBD1|TRBV5-5|TRBJ1-1|.
TGTGCCAGCCGAAAAGGACAGGGCGGCACTGAAGCTTTCTTT
CASRKGQGGTEAFF
>.|TRBV4-3|TRBJ1-2|.
TGCGCCAGCAGCCAAGAACCCCCAGGATTCTATGGCTACACCTTC
CASSQEPPGFYGYTF
>TRBD1|TRBV5-6|TRBJ1-2|.
TGTGCCAGCAGCTCGGACAGGGCGGACTATGGCTACACCTTC
CASSSDRADYGYTF
>TRBD2|TRBV11-3|TRBJ2-3|.
TGTGCCAGCAGCTTAGGGCGGGGGGGTAGCACAGATACGCAGTATTTT
CASSLGRGGSTDTQYF
>.|TRBV11-2|TRBJ1-5|.
TGTGCCAGCAGCCTATACTCTAGCAATCAGCCCCAGCATTTT
CASSLYSSNQPQHF
>TRBD1|TRBV5-1|TRBJ1-1|once
TGCGCCAGCAGCCCCGGGGACAGGGGGAACACTGAAGCTTTCTTT
CASSPGDRGNTEAFF
>.|TRBV23-1|TRBJ2-7|.
TGCGCCAGCAGTCATTTCCTCGAGCAGTACTTC
CASSHFLEQYF
>.|TRBV7-8|TRBJ2-5|.
TGTGCCAGCAGCTCCGGACAGTACCAAGAGACCCAGTACTTC
CASSSGQYQETQYF
>.|TRBV7-2|TRBJ1-1|once
TGTGCCAGCAGCCTATCTGGCCCGGGGAACACTGAAGCTTTCTTT
CASSLSGPGNTEAFF
>.|TRBV11-2|TRBJ1-2|.
TGTGCCAGCAGCTTAGCGGGCAGCCTCTATGGCTACACCTTC
CASSLAGSLYGYTF
>TRBD2|TRBV5-1|TRBJ2-7|.
TGCGCCAGCAGCTTGGACGGGGGGGAGCAGTACTTC
CASSLDGGEQYF
>.|TRBV5-1|TRBJ2-7|.
TGCGCCAGCAGCTTGAGCAGGGGCAGCTACGAGCAGTACTTC
CASSLSRGSYEQYF
>TRBD1|TRBV10-3|TRBJ1-2|.
TGTGCCATCAGTGACCCGGACAGGGGAACTAACTATGGCTACACCTTC
CAISDPDRGTNYGYTF